This T cell receptor beta chain was captured in a study of cytomegalovirus exposure and HLA in healthy donors. There are 11 residues in the CDR3. Germline V gene data show CDR1 as MDHEN and CDR2 as SYDVKM. Trimming left V 6 bases short and J 5 bases short, with 7 bases between. This PCR relied on a set of 60 Vbeta primers and 13 Jbeta primers. Only in-frame clones appear in the TCRdb table, and some are missing; sequencing was by immunoSEQ multiplex PCR. The listing records roughly 120,000 clones. Material for sequencing was PBMCs. This TCR was recovered from a man aged 18-30 years in good health and CMV-seronegative. The chain joins TRBV28 to TRBJ1-2; no definite D call. This CDR3 is CASSLRYGYTF. DNA of the CDR3: TGTGCCAGCAGCTTGCGGTATGGCTACACCTTC.